This T cell receptor (beta chain) is from a study of blood T cell repertoires in COVID-19. Using immunoSEQ multiplex PCR, the repertoire was profiled, and TCRdb retains in-frame clones only, with some absent. The repertoire includes 130,000 to 150,000 clones, 80% to 85% of them detected once, and 8.2% sits in the top ten. The sequence was obtained from a human donor in a cohort sampled during active COVID-19. Sequenced material: peripheral blood.

The CDR3 DNA sequence: TGTGCCAGCAGGACGGCGGGAGCGAGGGGAAACACCATATATTTT. Amino acids: CASRTAGARGNTIYF. The rearrangement links TRBV28 to TRBJ1-3; D gene uncertain. Germline CDR1 reads MDHEN; CDR2 reads SYDVKM. This CDR3 comprises 15 residues. V gave up 6 bases and J gave up 4 bases, with 16 bases separating them.